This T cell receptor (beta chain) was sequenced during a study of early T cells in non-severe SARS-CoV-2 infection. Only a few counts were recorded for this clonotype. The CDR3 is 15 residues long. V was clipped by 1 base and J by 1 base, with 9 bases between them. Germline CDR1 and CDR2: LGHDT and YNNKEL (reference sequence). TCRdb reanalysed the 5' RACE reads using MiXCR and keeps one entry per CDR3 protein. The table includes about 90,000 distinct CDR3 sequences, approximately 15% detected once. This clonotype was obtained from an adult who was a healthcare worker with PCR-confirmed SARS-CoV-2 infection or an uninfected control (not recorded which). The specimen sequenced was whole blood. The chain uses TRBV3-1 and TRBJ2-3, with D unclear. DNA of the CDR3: TGTGCCAGCAGCCAAGCCCCCGAGGGCACAGATACGCAGTATTTT. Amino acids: CASSQAPEGTDTQYF.